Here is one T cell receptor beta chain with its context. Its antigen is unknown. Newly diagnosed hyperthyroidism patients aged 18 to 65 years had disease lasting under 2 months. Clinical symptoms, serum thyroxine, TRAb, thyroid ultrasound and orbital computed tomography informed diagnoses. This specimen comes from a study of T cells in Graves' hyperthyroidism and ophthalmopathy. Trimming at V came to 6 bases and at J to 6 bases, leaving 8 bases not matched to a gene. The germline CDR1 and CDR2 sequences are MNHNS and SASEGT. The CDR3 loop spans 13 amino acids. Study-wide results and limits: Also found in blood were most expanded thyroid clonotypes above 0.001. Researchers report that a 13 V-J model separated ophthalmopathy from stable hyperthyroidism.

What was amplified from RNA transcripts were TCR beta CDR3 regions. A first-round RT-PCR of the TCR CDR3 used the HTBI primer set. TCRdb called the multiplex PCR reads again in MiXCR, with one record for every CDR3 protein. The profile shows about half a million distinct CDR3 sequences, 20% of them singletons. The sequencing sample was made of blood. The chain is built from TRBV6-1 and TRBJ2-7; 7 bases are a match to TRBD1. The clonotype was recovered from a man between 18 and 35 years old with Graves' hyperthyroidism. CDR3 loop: CASSGQVEVEQYF. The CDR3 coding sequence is TGTGCCAGCAGCGGACAGGTCGAGGTCGAGCAGTACTTC.